The 26 T cell receptor beta chains reported below all come from one sample, sequenced in a study of blood T cell repertoires in COVID-19. Using immunoSEQ multiplex PCR, the repertoire was profiled, and TCRdb retains in-frame clones only, with some absent. This sample has approximately 250,000 clones, with about 83% found just once. Sequencing input: peripheral blood. These receptors were taken from a human donor in a cohort sampled during active COVID-19.

The chain is built from TRBV11-2 and TRBJ1-1; no clear D gene. Germline CDR1 reads SGHAT; CDR2 reads FQNNGV. V was shortened by 8 bases and J by 4 bases, with 20 bases between the two germline ends. The CDR3 is made up of 15 amino acids. CDR3: CASRGWRDWATEAFF. As DNA, the CDR3 is TGTGCCAGCCGCGGTTGGCGGGATTGGGCCACTGAAGCTTTCTTT.

CDR3 coding DNA: TGCGCCAGCAGCCTTACAGGGGGTCTCCTCAGTGAGCAGTTCTTC. Translation: CASSLTGGLLSEQFF. The chain combines TRBV4-1 with TRBJ2-1; TRBD1 matches 8 bases. The CDR3 has 15 residues. Trimming took 4 bases from V and 9 from J; bases not matched to a gene: 11. Germline values: CDR1 MGHRA, CDR2 YSYEKL.

This clone was seen a few times. The V and J genes are TRBV11-2 and TRBJ2-5, with TRBD1 identical over 9 bases. The CDR3 extends over 14 amino acids. Germline V gives CDR1 SGHAT, CDR2 FQNNGV. The J segment lost 2 bases and the V segment lost 5 bases, leaving 3 bases of the junction unmatched. CDR3 sequence (DNA): TGTGCCAGCAGCATCGACAGGGGGCAAGAGACCCAGTACTTC. This codes for CASSIDRGQETQYF.

The V and J genes are TRBV4-1 and TRBJ2-7; 9 bases are shared with TRBD1. This CDR3 region has 16 residues. After removal of 5 bases from V and 6 bases from J, the junction contained 14 bases not matched to a gene. The germline CDR1 and CDR2 sequences are MGHRA and YSYEKL. The CDR3 bases are TGCGCCAGCAGCGTAACAGGGGGCGCGGCAGGAACCGAGCAGTACTTC. As protein: CASSVTGGAAGTEQYF.

The chain is built from TRBV27 and TRBJ2-5; 14 bases line up with TRBD2. The CDR3 consists of 21 residues. Germline V lookup: CDR1 MNHEY, CDR2 SMNVEV (reference sequence). Losses at the gene ends were 1 base for V and 0 bases for J; bases not matched to a gene: 13. CDR3 in DNA: TGTGCCAGCAGTTTATACCCCCTACCCCGACTAGCGGGAGGGGACCAAGAGACCCAGTACTTC. It encodes CASSLYPLPRLAGGDQETQYF.

CDR3 loop: CASSPGQPNYGYTF. The CDR3, as DNA: TGTGCCAGCAGCCCGGGACAGCCTAACTATGGCTACACCTTC. The chain uses TRBV28 and TRBJ1-2; 7 bases are shared with TRBD1. In germline, CDR1 is MDHEN, CDR2 SYDVKM. With V trimmed by 6 bases and J by 0 bases, 4 bases remained unmatched. This CDR3 is built from 14 residues.

V and J are TRBV18 and TRBJ1-2; tentatively, D is TRBD1 (6 bases). The CDR3 length is 12 residues. Germline lookup yields CDR1 KGHSH and CDR2 LQKENI. V was pared by 2 bases and J by 6 bases, with 7 bases between. For the CDR3, the DNA is TGTGCCAGCTCACCAGGGGGCGATGGCTACACCTTC. Translating gives CASSPGGDGYTF.

The genes are TRBV6-4 and TRBJ2-1; 11 bases line up with TRBD2. Germline V CDR1 and CDR2: MRHNA, SNTAGT. There are 15 residues in the CDR3. Losses at the gene ends were 6 bases for V and 7 bases for J; bases not matched to a gene: 8. CDR3 protein: CASRALAGGFNEQFF. In DNA, the CDR3 is TGTGCCAGCAGGGCTCTAGCGGGGGGATTTAATGAGCAGTTCTTC.

This chain joins TRBV29-1 and TRBJ1-4; no definite D call. Germline CDR1 reads SQVTM; CDR2 reads ANQGSEA. V shed 5 bases and J shed 8 bases, with 12 bases lying between them. The CDR3 extends over 12 amino acids. The CDR3 here is CSVRGVQEKLFF. The CDR3 nucleotides read TGCAGCGTTCGGGGAGTCCAGGAAAAACTGTTTTTT.

The chain links TRBV7-9 to TRBJ1-5; no clear D. CDR1 and CDR2 (germline): SEHNR, FQNEAQ (reference sequence). The CDR3 sequence is 13 residues long. V was cut by 2 bases and J by 4 bases, with 6 bases left in between. The CDR3 DNA is TGTGCCAGCAGCTTATCGGAGAATCAGCCCCAGCATTTT. Translation: CASSLSENQPQHF.

CDR3 in amino acids: CASSLGDRVGETQYF. The CDR3 DNA is TGCGCCAGCAGCTTGGGGGACAGGGTAGGAGAGACCCAGTACTTC. The rearrangement joins TRBV5-1 to TRBJ2-5; TRBD1 aligns across 9 bases. Germline CDR1 SGHRS, CDR2 YFSETQ. The CDR3 sequence is 15 residues long. V shed 0 bases, J shed 4 bases, and the junction held 4 bases outside the gene matches. Drawing the rest from reference TRBV5-1 and TRBJ2-5, the complete variable domain is KAGVTQTPRYLIKTRGQQVTLSCSPISGHRSVSWYQQTPGQGLQFLFEYFSETQRNKGNFPGRFSGRQFSNSRSEMNVSTLELGDSALYLCASSLGDRVGETQYFGPGTRLLVL.

The genes are TRBV5-1 and TRBJ2-5, with D possibly TRBD1 on 6 matching bases. Germline-derived CDR1 and CDR2 are SGHRS and YFSETQ. The CDR3 runs 14 residues. The V gene lost 4 bases and the J gene lost 5 bases, with 15 bases spanning the gap. The CDR3 here is CASSKQGVRETQYF. CDR3 coding DNA: TGCGCCAGCAGCAAACAGGGAGTTCGCGAGACCCAGTACTTC.

The chain links TRBV3-1 (or the pseudogene TRBV3-2) to TRBJ1-2; 9 positions agree with TRBD1. Germline values: CDR1 LGHDT, CDR2 YNNKEL (reference sequence). V lost 1 base, J lost 6 bases, and 6 bases stayed unmatched. The CDR3 is 15 amino acids. CDR3 coding DNA: TGTGCCAGCAGCCAAGTTGCGGGACAGGGTGATGGCTACACCTTC. Its translation is CASSQVAGQGDGYTF.

This clone was counted at least ten times. CDR3 sequence reads: CASSLLRGSYEQYF. The CDR3 DNA follows: TGTGCCAGCAGCCTCCTACGGGGCTCCTACGAGCAGTACTTC. The chain has TRBV6-5 and TRBJ2-7, with a possible D match to TRBD2 (5 bases). V gave up 6 bases and J gave up 0 bases, with 12 bases separating them. The CDR3 sequence is 14 residues long. The V gene's germline CDR1 is MNHEY and CDR2 SVGAGI.

This chain connects TRBV6-5 to TRBJ2-7, with 10 bases fitting TRBD1. The junction had 8 bases not matched to a gene; V was cut back by 10 bases and J by 5 bases. This CDR3 has 13 residues. Germline CDR1 is MNHEY and CDR2 is SVGAGI. CDR3 sequence: CAIRDRGSHEQYF. The CDR3, as DNA: TGTGCCATCCGGGACAGGGGCTCGCACGAGCAGTACTTC.

This chain connects TRBV6-2 or TRBV6-3 to TRBJ2-1; TRBD1 is a possible D gene (6 bases). The CDR3 contains 14 residues. The germline V and J ends were trimmed by 4 bases and 4 bases, with 11 bases remaining between them. Germline-derived CDR1 and CDR2 are MNHEY and SVGEGT. This CDR3 reads CASSFTDRYNEQFF. CDR3 DNA sequence: TGTGCCAGCAGTTTCACTGACAGGTACAATGAGCAGTTCTTC.

This clone was recorded a few times. V is TRBV30 and J is TRBJ2-6; 7 nucleotides line up with TRBD1. Unmatched junction bases numbered 14, after V lost 0 bases and J lost 3 bases. The CDR3 spans 19 residues. CDR1 is GTSNPN, CDR2 SVGIG, per germline (reference sequence). CDR3 loop: CAWSVQGGNILFGANVLTF. Written as DNA, the CDR3 is TGTGCCTGGAGTGTACAAGGGGGCAATATTCTATTTGGGGCCAACGTCCTGACTTTC. Supplemented by reference TRBV30 and TRBJ2-6, the full variable domain reads SQTIHQWPATLVQPVGSPLSLECTVEGTSNPNLYWYRQAAGRGLQLLFYSVGIGQISSEVPQNLSASRPQDRQFILSSKKLLLSDSGFYLCAWSVQGGNILFGANVLTFGAGSRLTVL.

This sequence joins TRBV9 and TRBJ1-3, with TRBD1 as a possible D gene (5 bases). Germline V gene data show CDR1 as SGDLS and CDR2 as YYNGEE. V lost 4 bases to trimming and J lost 0 bases, with 14 bases between them. There are 16 residues in the CDR3. CDR3 in DNA: TGTGCCAGCAGCTCCCGACAGCTAACCTCTGGAAACACCATATATTTT. It translates to CASSSRQLTSGNTIYF.

The chain recombines TRBV9 with TRBJ1-1; D uncertain. The CDR3 totals 16 residues. V was cut by 3 bases and J by 0 bases, with 15 bases left in between. Germline CDR1 reads SGDLS; CDR2 reads YYNGEE. The DNA of the CDR3 is TGTGCCAGCAGCGATAGGCCGATACTACTGAACACTGAAGCTTTCTTT. Encoded protein: CASSDRPILLNTEAFF.

V and J are TRBV5-1 and TRBJ2-1; the D gene is possibly TRBD2 (6 bases). The CDR3 runs to 14 residues. Trimming took off 4 bases at V and 7 bases at J, with 15 bases between the two ends. Germline assignment: CDR1 SGHRS and CDR2 YFSETQ. The CDR3 is CASSTQGLWNEQFF. CDR3 sequence (DNA): TGCGCCAGCAGCACCCAGGGACTGTGGAATGAGCAGTTCTTC.

This chain links TRBV19 with TRBJ2-1; perhaps TRBD1 as D (6 bases). Per germline, CDR1 LNHDA and CDR2 SQIVND (reference sequence). V lost 2 bases to trimming and J lost 4 bases, with 9 bases between them. The CDR3 extends over 14 amino acids. The CDR3 region is CASSILDSYNEQFF. The DNA for the CDR3 is TGTGCCAGTAGTATACTGGACAGTTACAATGAGCAGTTCTTC.

This chain joins TRBV11-3 and TRBJ2-2; TRBD1 matches 7 bases. Unmatched junction bases numbered 3, after V lost 4 bases and J lost 1 base. Germline V gives CDR1 SGHNT, CDR2 YENEEA. The length of the CDR3 is 15 residues. In DNA, the CDR3 is TGTGCCAGCAGCTCCCGGACAGGGAACACCGGGGAGCTGTTTTTT. Protein product: CASSSRTGNTGELFF.

This clone was found a few times. The chain recombines TRBV7-9 with TRBJ2-7, with TRBD1 matching 7 bases. The CDR3 has 15 amino acids. Looked up from germline, CDR1 is SEHNR and CDR2 is FQNEAQ (reference sequence). V dropped 4 bases and J dropped 7; count of bases not matched to a gene: 13. DNA of the CDR3: TGTGCCAGCAGCTCCCCTGGGGACAGCCTCGGGGAGCAGTACTTC. Its protein is CASSSPGDSLGEQYF.

This chain joins TRBV2 and TRBJ2-5; D perhaps matches TRBD1 (5 bases). The CDR3 spans 13 residues. Trimming cost V 5 bases and J 5 bases, with 12 bases left between them. The V gene's germline CDR1 is SNHLY and CDR2 FYNNEI. This CDR3 is CASSKGPGETQYF. As DNA, the CDR3 is TGTGCCAGCAGTAAGGGGCCAGGGGAGACCCAGTACTTC.

The rearrangement links TRBV5-1 to TRBJ1-5; 7 bases match TRBD1. Per germline, CDR1 SGHRS and CDR2 YFSETQ. The CDR3 spans 14 residues. J gave up 4 bases and V 4 bases, and 5 bases lay outside the gene matches. The CDR3 DNA is TGCGCCAGCAGCCCCGGGACAGAGAATCAGCCCCAGCATTTT. This translates into CASSPGTENQPQHF.

The rearrangement links TRBV4-1 to TRBJ2-5, with 8 bases that match TRBD2. The CDR3 is 16 amino acids. Unmatched junction bases numbered 8, after V lost 3 bases and J lost 2 bases. Germline V gives CDR1 MGHRA, CDR2 YSYEKL. CDR3 DNA sequence: TGCGCCAGCAGCCACCTCGCGGGGGGCCGACAAGAGACCCAGTACTTC. It specifies CASSHLAGGRQETQYF.